The rows below give T cell receptor beta chains drawn from one sample of a study of OX40 agonist ivuxolimab in advanced cancers. Repertoires were generated with immunoSEQ multiplex PCR, while TCRdb's copy carries only in-frame clones and drops some. Of over 50,000 clones detected, roughly 86% appear once; the ten largest clones hold more than 4.5%. The input for sequencing was CD4+ or CD8+ T cells sorted from blood, taken in a trial of the OX40 agonist ivuxolimab. These receptor sequences come from an adult with an advanced solid tumor such as melanoma, head and neck, liver or kidney cancer. Both conserved end residues are part of each CDR3. D genes are given only for firm matches. Where a row states a size, it is once, few, many or the class of an expanded clone; other rows omit it.

>-|TRBV6-5|TRBJ1-1|-
CASKLGRVAFF
TGTGCCAGCAAGTTGGGGCGAGTGGCTTTCTTT
>-|TRBV2|TRBJ1-3|TRBD1
CASSAKGQGSTIYF
TGTGCCAGCAGTGCAAAGGGACAGGGGTCCACCATATATTTT
>-|TRBV10-3|TRBJ1-3|-
CAISRGGDGTGNTIYF
TGTGCCATCAGCCGAGGAGGGGATGGGACTGGAAACACCATATATTTT
>once|TRBV7-7|TRBJ2-2|-
CASSNRVAGELFF
TGTGCTAGCAGTAATAGAGTGGCCGGGGAGCTGTTTTTT
>-|TRBV5-1|TRBJ1-5|-
CASSLGTVGQPQHF
TGCGCCAGCAGCTTGGGGACAGTGGGTCAGCCCCAGCATTTT
>-|TRBV27|TRBJ2-3|-
CASSWGTDTQYF
TGTGCCAGCAGTTGGGGCACAGATACGCAGTATTTT
>-|TRBV19|TRBJ1-5|-
CASSISSLTVGNQPQHF
TGTGCCAGTAGTATTTCCAGCCTCACCGTCGGAAATCAGCCCCAGCATTTT
>-|TRBV19|TRBJ1-5|-
CASKSRDLQPQHF
TGTGCCAGTAAATCCAGGGATCTTCAGCCCCAGCATTTT
>-|TRBV5-8|TRBJ2-1|TRBD2
CASSTGLAGDNEQFF
TGTGCCAGCAGCACAGGACTAGCGGGAGACAATGAGCAGTTCTTC
>-|TRBV10-3|TRBJ1-1|-
CAISDWAVIPGQEAFF
TGTGCCATCAGTGACTGGGCGGTCATTCCGGGGCAGGAAGCTTTCTTT
>-|TRBV18|TRBJ2-2|TRBD1
CASSPATGDTGELFF
TGTGCCAGCTCACCAGCGACAGGGGACACCGGGGAGCTGTTTTTT
>-|TRBV2|TRBJ1-1|-
CASSVGGNTEAFF
TGTGCCAGCAGTGTAGGGGGTAACACTGAAGCTTTCTTT
>-|TRBV18|TRBJ1-1|TRBD1
CASSPPRTGNTEAFF
TGTGCCAGCTCACCACCGAGGACAGGAAACACTGAAGCTTTCTTT
>-|TRBV11-2|TRBJ2-5|TRBD1
CASSQRAGQGFETQYF
TGTGCCAGCAGCCAACGGGCGGGACAGGGATTCGAGACCCAGTACTTC
>-|TRBV19|TRBJ2-7|TRBD1
CATADRSRYEQYF
TGTGCCACCGCGGACAGGAGCCGCTACGAGCAGTACTTC
>-|TRBV6-6|TRBJ2-7|-
CASSFQGGYYEQYF
TGTGCCAGCAGTTTCCAGGGTGGGTACTACGAGCAGTACTTC
>few|TRBV10-3|TRBJ1-1|-
CAISESGGITEAFF
TGTGCCATCAGTGAGTCTGGGGGGATCACTGAAGCTTTCTTT
>few|TRBV11-2|TRBJ2-2|-
CASSYDRSPNTGELFF
TGTGCCAGCAGCTATGACAGGAGCCCGAACACCGGGGAGCTGTTTTTT
>-|TRBV7-2|TRBJ2-7|-
CASSLLASSYEQYF
TGTGCCAGCAGCTTACTGGCTAGCTCCTACGAGCAGTACTTC
>-|TRBV19|TRBJ2-2|TRBD2
CASSIRTSGRAGELFF
TGTGCCAGTAGTATCCGGACTAGCGGGAGGGCAGGGGAGCTGTTTTTT
>once|TRBV11-1|TRBJ2-7|-
CASSLRRDLYEQYF
TGTGCCAGCAGCTTAAGGCGGGACCTGTACGAGCAGTACTTC
>-|TRBV5-1|TRBJ1-3|-
CASSLEGPSGNTIYF
TGCGCCAGCAGCTTGGAGGGCCCATCTGGAAACACCATATATTTT
>-|TRBV19|TRBJ2-7|TRBD1
CASRTQGRSSYEQYF
TGTGCCAGTAGGACACAGGGGCGAAGCTCCTACGAGCAGTACTTC
>-|TRBV7-9|TRBJ1-4|-
CASSRDTTTNEKLFF
TGTGCCAGCAGCCGGGACACAACAACTAATGAAAAACTGTTTTTT
>-|TRBV4-3|TRBJ2-2|-
CASSPEGIAGELFF
TGCGCCAGCAGCCCGGAGGGCATTGCCGGGGAGCTGTTTTTT
>few|TRBV18|TRBJ2-7|TRBD1
CASSSGQGLTYEQYF
TGTGCCAGCTCAAGCGGACAGGGATTAACCTACGAGCAGTACTTC
>-|TRBV5-4|TRBJ2-3|TRBD2
CASSLLDGRRTDTQYF
TGTGCCAGCAGCTTGCTTGACGGGAGGAGGACAGATACGCAGTATTTT
>-|TRBV15|TRBJ2-5|-
CATSSLIEGTQYF
TGTGCCACCAGCAGCCTTATAGAGGGGACCCAGTACTTC
>-|TRBV18|TRBJ1-1|-
CASSPRKGYTKAFF
TGTGCCAGCTCACCACGTAAAGGTTACACTAAAGCTTTCTTT
>-|TRBV18|TRBJ2-1|-
CASSPPGGGVYNEQFF
TGTGCCAGCTCACCACCGGGCGGGGGCGTCTACAATGAGCAGTTCTTC
>-|TRBV7-6|TRBJ2-1|TRBD2
CASSLRYQLAGGVNEQFF
TGTGCCAGCAGCTTGCGCTACCAACTAGCGGGAGGTGTGAATGAGCAGTTCTTC
>-|TRBV25-1|TRBJ1-1|TRBD1
CASRDRSNTEAFF
TGTGCCAGTAGGGACAGGTCAAACACTGAAGCTTTCTTT
>-|TRBV6-5|TRBJ1-2|TRBD1
CASRTTGDWSYGYTF
TGTGCCAGCAGAACCACAGGGGACTGGAGCTATGGCTACACCTTC
>-|TRBV30|TRBJ2-7|TRBD1
CAGTGTGGLEQYF
TGTGCCGGAACCGGGACAGGGGGCCTCGAGCAGTACTTC
>medium-sized|TRBV6-1|TRBJ1-2|-
CASRDSIMNYGYTF
TGTGCCAGCAGGGACAGCATCATGAACTATGGCTACACCTTC
>-|TRBV2|TRBJ1-5|TRBD1
CASSYTGVSQPQHF
TGTGCCAGCAGTTACACAGGGGTTAGTCAGCCCCAGCATTTT
>-|TRBV7-8|TRBJ2-6|TRBD1
CASSRTGSNSFSGANVLTF
TGTGCCAGCAGTAGGACAGGGTCTAATTCATTTTCTGGGGCCAACGTCCTGACTTTC
>-|TRBV7-6|TRBJ2-7|-
CASSPSREQYF
TGTGCCAGCAGCCCTTCTCGCGAGCAGTACTTC
>-|TRBV6-1|TRBJ2-7|-
CASKQTVQASYEQYF
TGTGCCAGCAAACAGACAGTTCAAGCTTCCTACGAGCAGTACTTC
>-|TRBV7-6|TRBJ2-3|TRBD2
CASSFLAGGPDTQYF
TGTGCCAGCAGCTTTCTAGCGGGAGGCCCAGATACGCAGTATTTT
>once|TRBV28|TRBJ2-7|-
CASSFPGSSYEQYF
TGTGCCAGCAGTTTCCCCGGATCATCCTACGAGCAGTACTTC